Following are 9 T cell receptor beta chains from one sample sequenced in a study of blood T cell repertoires in COVID-19. Assay: immunoSEQ multiplex PCR; the TCRdb copy retains only in-frame clones and omits some. The table records tens of thousands of clones, 70% to 90% of them present only once. The sample taken for sequencing was peripheral blood. Source of these receptors: a human donor in a cohort sampled during active COVID-19.

The chain has TRBV15 and TRBJ2-3; maybe TRBD2 (7 bases). Germline V gene data show CDR1 as LNHNV and CDR2 as YYDKDF (reference sequence). This CDR3 is 14 amino acids long. V lost 0 bases and J lost 9, with 13 bases in between. The CDR3 here is CATSRDKGRGTQYF. CDR3 bases: TGTGCCACCAGCAGAGATAAGGGGAGGGGGACGCAGTATTTT.

This clone has only a few counts. The V and J genes are TRBV18 and TRBJ1-5; 9 bases line up with TRBD1. The junction had 3 bases not matched to a gene; V was cut back by 3 bases and J by 3 bases. CDR3 length equals 15 residues. Germline assignment: CDR1 KGHSH and CDR2 LQKENI. CDR3: CASSPGTGHNQPQHF. The CDR3 region has the DNA TGTGCCAGCTCACCCGGGACAGGGCACAATCAGCCCCAGCATTTT.

The gene calls are TRBV27 and TRBJ1-2; D gene ambiguous. Germline lookup yields CDR1 MNHEY and CDR2 SMNVEV (reference sequence). Trimming took 0 bases from V and 4 from J, leaving 6 bases between them. CDR3 length: 13 residues. CDR3 sequence: CASSLSNSYGYTF. Here the CDR3 DNA reads TGTGCCAGCAGTTTATCGAACAGCTATGGCTACACCTTC.

This chain uses TRBV5-4 with TRBJ2-5, with a possible D match to TRBD2 (5 bases). V lost 7 bases and J lost 1, with 17 bases in between. The CDR3 runs to 15 residues. Germline V gene sequence: CDR1 SGHNT, CDR2 YYREEE (reference sequence). Here the CDR3 reads CASSLSGSRQETQYF. As DNA, the CDR3 is TGTGCCAGCTCCTTGTCGGGGTCCCGCCAAGAGACCCAGTACTTC.

This chain uses TRBV19 with TRBJ2-2; TRBD1 aligns across 7 bases. This CDR3 comprises 15 residues. CDR1 is LNHDA and CDR2 is SQIVND in the germline V gene (reference sequence). V dropped 4 bases and J dropped 4; count of bases not matched to a gene: 6. CDR3 region: CASSRQGPSTGELFF. The CDR3 region has the DNA TGTGCCAGTAGTAGACAGGGCCCGAGCACCGGGGAGCTGTTTTTT.

This rearrangement joins TRBV27 to TRBJ1-2, with 7 bases lining up with TRBD1. J lost 2 bases, V lost 4 bases, and 13 bases had no gene match. The CDR3 runs to 17 residues. Germline V gene data show CDR1 as MNHEY and CDR2 as SMNVEV (reference sequence). CDR3 nucleotide sequence: TGTGCCAGCAGTTCCCTCCACCCGGGACAGCGGAACTATGGCTACACCTTC. Residues: CASSSLHPGQRNYGYTF.

The chain combines TRBV29-1 with TRBJ2-5, with 8 bases identical to TRBD1. Germline V gene lookup returns CDR1 SQVTM and CDR2 ANQGSEA. The CDR3 has 14 amino acids. Trimming removed 7 bases from V and 7 bases from J; junction bases left unmatched: 14. The CDR3 DNA sequence: TGCAGCGCCCCGGACAGGGCCCAATTAGGGACCCAGTACTTC. It yields the protein CSAPDRAQLGTQYF. Full variable domain (rest looked up from reference TRBV29-1 and TRBJ2-5): SAVISQKPSRDICQRGTSLTIQCQVDSQVTMMFWYRQQPGQSLTLIATANQGSEATYESGFVIDKFPISRPNLTFSTLTVSNMSPEDSSIYLCSAPDRAQLGTQYFGPGTRLLVL.

The chain employs TRBV7-2 and TRBJ2-5, with D possibly matching TRBD2 (5 bases). The germline gives CDR1 SGHTA, CDR2 FQGNSA. The CDR3 is 14 residues long. V lost 0 bases to trimming and J lost 5 bases, with 10 bases between them. CDR3 DNA: TGTGCCAGCAGCTTAGCGGGAGTGCAGGAGACCCAGTACTTC. Protein: CASSLAGVQETQYF.

The CDR3 nucleotides are TGTGCCAGCAGCCCCGGGACAGGGGGGACCGGGGAGCTGTTTTTT. Protein sequence: CASSPGTGGTGELFF. This chain connects TRBV9 to TRBJ2-2; 11 bases line up with TRBD1. Germline CDR1 SGDLS, CDR2 YYNGEE. Trimming took 4 bases from V and 5 from J; bases not matched to a gene: 4. There are 15 residues in the CDR3.